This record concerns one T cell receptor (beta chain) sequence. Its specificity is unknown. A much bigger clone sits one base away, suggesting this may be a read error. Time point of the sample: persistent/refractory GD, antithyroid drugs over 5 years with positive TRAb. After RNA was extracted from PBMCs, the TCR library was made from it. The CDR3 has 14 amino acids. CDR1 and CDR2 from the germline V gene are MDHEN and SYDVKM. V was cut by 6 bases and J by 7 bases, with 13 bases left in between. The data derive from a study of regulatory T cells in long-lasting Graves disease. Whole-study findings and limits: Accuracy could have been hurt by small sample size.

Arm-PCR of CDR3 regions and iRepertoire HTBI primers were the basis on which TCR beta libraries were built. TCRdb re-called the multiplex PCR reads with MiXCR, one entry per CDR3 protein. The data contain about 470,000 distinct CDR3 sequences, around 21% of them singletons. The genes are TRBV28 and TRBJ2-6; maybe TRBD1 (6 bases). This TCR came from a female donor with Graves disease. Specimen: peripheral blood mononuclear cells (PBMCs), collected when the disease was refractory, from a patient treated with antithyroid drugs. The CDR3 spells CASRGAGKANVLTF. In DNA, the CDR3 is TGTGCCAGCAGGGGGGCAGGGAAAGCCAACGTCCTGACTTTC.